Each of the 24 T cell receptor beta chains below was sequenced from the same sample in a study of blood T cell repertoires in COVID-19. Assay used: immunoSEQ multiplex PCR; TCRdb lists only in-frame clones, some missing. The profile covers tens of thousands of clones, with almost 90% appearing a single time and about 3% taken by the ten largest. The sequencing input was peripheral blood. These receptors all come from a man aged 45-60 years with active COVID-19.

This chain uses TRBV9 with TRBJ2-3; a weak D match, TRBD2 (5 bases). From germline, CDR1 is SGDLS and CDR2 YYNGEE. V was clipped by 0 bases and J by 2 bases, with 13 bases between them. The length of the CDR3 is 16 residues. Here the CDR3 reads CASSVGPTGYTDTQYF. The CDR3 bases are TGTGCCAGCAGCGTAGGCCCCACGGGGTACACAGATACGCAGTATTTT.

In DNA, the CDR3 is TGTGCCAGTAGTACCTCCGGGTTCCCCCGATGGGGCTACACCTTC. Its translation: CASSTSGFPRWGYTF. The chain couples TRBV19 to TRBJ1-2; D unresolved. CDR1 LNHDA and CDR2 SQIVND come from the germline V gene (reference sequence). The V end lost 4 bases, the J end lost 8 bases, and 20 bases lay between the germline ends. The CDR3 is 15 residues long.

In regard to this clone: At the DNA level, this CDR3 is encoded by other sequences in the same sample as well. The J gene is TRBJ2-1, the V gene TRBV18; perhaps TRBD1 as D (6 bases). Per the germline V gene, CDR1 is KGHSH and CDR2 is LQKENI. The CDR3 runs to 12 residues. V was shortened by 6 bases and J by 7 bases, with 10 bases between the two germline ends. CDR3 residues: CASSPQGNEQFF. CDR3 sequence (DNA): TGTGCCAGCTCGCCGCAGGGGAATGAGCAGTTCTTC.

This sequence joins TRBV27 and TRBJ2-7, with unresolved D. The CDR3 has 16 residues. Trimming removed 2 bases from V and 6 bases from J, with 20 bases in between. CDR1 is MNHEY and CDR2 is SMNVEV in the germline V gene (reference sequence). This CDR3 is CASSLSSSWARAEQYF. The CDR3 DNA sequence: TGTGCCAGCAGTTTAAGCTCCAGCTGGGCGCGCGCCGAGCAGTACTTC.

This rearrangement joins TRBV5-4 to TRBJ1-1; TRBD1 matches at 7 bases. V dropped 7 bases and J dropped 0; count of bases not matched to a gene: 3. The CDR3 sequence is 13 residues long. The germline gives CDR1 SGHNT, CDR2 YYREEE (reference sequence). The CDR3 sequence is CASRQGVNTEAFF. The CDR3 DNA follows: TGTGCCAGCCGACAGGGTGTGAACACTGAAGCTTTCTTT.

The chain's CDR3 is CASSSGSRGELFF. The CDR3 bases are TGTGCCAGCAGTTCAGGGTCACGCGGGGAGCTGTTTTTT. This chain connects TRBV6-5 to TRBJ2-2, with D possibly being TRBD1 (5 bases). The CDR3 consists of 13 residues. The germline V and J ends were trimmed by 4 bases and 7 bases, with 10 bases remaining between them. CDR1 is MNHEY, CDR2 SVGAGI, per germline.

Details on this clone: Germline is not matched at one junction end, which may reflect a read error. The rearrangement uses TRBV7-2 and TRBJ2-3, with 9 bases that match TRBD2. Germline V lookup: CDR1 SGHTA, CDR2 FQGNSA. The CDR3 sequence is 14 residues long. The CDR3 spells CASSSGTSKDTQYF. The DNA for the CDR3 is TGTGCCAGCAGCTCCGGGACTAGCAAAGATACGCAGTATTTT.

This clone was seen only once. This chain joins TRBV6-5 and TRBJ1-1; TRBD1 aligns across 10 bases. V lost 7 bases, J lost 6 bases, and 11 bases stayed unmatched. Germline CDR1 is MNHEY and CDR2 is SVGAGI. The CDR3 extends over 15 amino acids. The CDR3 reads CASTQRAGTGAEAFF. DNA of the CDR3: TGTGCCAGCACTCAAAGGGCCGGGACAGGGGCTGAAGCTTTCTTT.

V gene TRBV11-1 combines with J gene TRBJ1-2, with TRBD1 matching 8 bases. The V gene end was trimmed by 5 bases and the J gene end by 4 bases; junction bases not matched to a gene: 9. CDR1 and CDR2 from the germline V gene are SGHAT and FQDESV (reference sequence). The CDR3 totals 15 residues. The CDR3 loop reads CASSPTPGQAYGYTF. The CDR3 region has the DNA TGTGCCAGCAGCCCTACTCCGGGACAGGCCTATGGCTACACCTTC.

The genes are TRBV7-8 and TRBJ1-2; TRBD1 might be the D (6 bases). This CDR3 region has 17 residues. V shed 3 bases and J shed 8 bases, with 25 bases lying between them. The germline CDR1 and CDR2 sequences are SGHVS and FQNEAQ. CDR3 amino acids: CASSLTPHGPSQGGYTF. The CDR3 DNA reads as TGTGCCAGCAGCTTGACACCGCATGGACCGTCCCAGGGGGGCTACACCTTC.

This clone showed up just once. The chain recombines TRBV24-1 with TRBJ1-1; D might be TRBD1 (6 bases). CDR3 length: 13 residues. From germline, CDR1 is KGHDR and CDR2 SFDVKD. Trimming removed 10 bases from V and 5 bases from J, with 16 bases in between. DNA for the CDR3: TGTGCCACGTTGGGGGCCGGTGGAACTGAAGCTTTCTTT. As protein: CATLGAGGTEAFF.

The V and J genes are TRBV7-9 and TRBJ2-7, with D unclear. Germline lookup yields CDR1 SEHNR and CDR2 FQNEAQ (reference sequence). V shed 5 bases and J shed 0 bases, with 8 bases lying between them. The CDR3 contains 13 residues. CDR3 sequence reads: CASSPDNSYEQYF. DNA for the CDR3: TGTGCCAGCAGCCCTGACAACTCCTACGAGCAGTACTTC.

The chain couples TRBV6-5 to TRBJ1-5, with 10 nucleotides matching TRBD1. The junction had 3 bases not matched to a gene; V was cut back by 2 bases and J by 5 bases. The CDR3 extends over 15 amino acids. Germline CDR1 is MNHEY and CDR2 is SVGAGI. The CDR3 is CASSYDRGQDQPQHF. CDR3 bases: TGTGCCAGCAGTTACGACAGGGGGCAGGATCAGCCCCAGCATTTT.

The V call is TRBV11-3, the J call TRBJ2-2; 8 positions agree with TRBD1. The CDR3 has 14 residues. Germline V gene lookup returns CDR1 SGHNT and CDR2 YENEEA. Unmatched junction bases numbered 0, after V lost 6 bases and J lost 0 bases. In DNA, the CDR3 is TGTGCCAGCAGACAGGGGGCGAACACCGGGGAGCTGTTTTTT. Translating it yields CASRQGANTGELFF. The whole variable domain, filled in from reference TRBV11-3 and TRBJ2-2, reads EAGVVQSPRYKIIEKKQPVAFWCNPISGHNTLYWYLQNLGQGPELLIRYENEEAVDDSQLPKDRFSAERLKGVDSTLKIQPAELGDSAVYLCASRQGANTGELFFGEGSRLTVL.

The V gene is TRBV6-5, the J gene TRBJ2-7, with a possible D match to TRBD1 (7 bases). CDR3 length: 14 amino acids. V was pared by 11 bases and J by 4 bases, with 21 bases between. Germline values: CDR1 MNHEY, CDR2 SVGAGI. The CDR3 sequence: CAGGTRQGRYEQYF. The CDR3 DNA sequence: TGTGCCGGGGGGACTCGACAGGGTAGATACGAGCAGTACTTC.

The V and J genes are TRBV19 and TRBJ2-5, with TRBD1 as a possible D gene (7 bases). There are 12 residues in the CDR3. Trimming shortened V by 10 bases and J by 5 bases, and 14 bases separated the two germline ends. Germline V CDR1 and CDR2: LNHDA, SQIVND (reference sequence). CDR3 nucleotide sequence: TGTGCCACCAGGGGGGTGGACGAGACCCAGTACTTC. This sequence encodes CATRGVDETQYF. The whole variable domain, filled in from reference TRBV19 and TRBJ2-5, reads DGGITQSPKYLFRKEGQNVTLSCEQNLNHDAMYWYRQDPGQGLRLIYYSQIVNDFQKGDIAEGYSVSREKKESFPLTVTSAQKNPTAFYLCATRGVDETQYFGPGTRLLVL.

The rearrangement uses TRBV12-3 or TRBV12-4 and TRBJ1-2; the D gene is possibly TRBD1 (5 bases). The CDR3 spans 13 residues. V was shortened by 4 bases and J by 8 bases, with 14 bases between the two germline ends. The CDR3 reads CASSSGTGSGYTF. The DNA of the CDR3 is TGTGCCAGCAGTTCGGGGACTGGGAGCGGCTACACCTTC.

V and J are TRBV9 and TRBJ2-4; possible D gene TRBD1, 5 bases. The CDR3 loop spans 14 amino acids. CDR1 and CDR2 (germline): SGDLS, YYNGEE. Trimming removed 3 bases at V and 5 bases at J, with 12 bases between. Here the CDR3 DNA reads TGTGCCAGCAGCGAGAGTGGGGCGGAAAACATTCAGTACTTC. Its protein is CASSESGAENIQYF.

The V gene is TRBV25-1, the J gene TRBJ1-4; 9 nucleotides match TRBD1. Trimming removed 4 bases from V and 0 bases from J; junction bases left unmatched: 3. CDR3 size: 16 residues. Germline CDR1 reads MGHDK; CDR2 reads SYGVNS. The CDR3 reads CASSARTGATNEKLFF. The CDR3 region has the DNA TGTGCCAGCAGTGCTAGGACAGGGGCAACTAATGAAAAACTGTTTTTT.

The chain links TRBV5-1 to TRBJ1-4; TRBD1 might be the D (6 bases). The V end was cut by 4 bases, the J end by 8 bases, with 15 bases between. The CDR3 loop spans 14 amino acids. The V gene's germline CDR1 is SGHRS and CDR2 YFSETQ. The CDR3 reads CASSVRDIGEKLFF. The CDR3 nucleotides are TGCGCCAGCAGCGTCCGGGACATAGGGGAAAAACTGTTTTTT.

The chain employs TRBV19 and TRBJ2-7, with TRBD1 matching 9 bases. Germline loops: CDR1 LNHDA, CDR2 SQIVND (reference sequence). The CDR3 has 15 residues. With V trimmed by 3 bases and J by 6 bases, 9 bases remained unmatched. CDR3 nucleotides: TGTGCCAGTAGTATCACCGGGACAGGGTTTGTCGAGCAGTACTTC. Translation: CASSITGTGFVEQYF.

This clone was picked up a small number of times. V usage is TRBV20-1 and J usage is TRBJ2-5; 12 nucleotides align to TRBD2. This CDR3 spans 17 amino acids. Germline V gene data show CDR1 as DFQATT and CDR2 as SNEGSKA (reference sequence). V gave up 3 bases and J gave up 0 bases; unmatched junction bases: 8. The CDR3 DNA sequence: TGCAGTGCTAGTGCCCTTGGACTAGCGGGACACCAAGAGACCCAGTACTTC. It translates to CSASALGLAGHQETQYF.

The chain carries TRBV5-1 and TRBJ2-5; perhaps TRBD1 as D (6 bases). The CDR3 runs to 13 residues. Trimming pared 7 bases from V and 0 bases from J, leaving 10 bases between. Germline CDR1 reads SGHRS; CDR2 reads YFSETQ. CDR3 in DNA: TGCGCCAGCGGCCCAGGGGACCAAGAGACCCAGTACTTC. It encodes CASGPGDQETQYF.

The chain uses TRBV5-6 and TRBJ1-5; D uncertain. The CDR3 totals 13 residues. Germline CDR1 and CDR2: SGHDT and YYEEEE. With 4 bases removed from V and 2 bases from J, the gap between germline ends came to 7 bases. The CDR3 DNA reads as TGTGCCAGCAGCGTCGGAGGCAATCAGCCCCAGCATTTT. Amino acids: CASSVGGNQPQHF.